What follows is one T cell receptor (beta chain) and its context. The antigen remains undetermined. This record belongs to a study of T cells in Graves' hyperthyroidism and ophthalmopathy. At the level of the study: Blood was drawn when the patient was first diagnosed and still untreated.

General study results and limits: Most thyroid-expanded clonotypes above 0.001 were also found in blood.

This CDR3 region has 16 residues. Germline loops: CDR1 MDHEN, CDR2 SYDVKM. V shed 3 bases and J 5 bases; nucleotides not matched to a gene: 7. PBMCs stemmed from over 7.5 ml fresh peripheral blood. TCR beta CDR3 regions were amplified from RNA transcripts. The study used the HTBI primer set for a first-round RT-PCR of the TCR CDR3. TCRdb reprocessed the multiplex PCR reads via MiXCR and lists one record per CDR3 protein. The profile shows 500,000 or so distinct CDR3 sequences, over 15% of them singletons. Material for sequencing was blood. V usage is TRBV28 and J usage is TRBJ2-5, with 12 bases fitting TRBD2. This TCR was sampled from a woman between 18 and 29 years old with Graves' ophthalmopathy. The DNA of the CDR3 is TGTGCCAGCAGTTTTCTGGCTAGCGGGGGGGCGGAGACCCAGTACTTC. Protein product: CASSFLASGGAETQYF.